Presented here are 25 T cell receptor beta chains from one specimen sequenced in a study of blood T cell repertoires in COVID-19. Profiling relied on immunoSEQ multiplex PCR, and the TCRdb table lists in-frame clones only, not all of them. Altogether 40,000 to 60,000 clones are present, about 84% being singletons, with the ten largest covering 5.5% to 6%. The sample taken for sequencing was peripheral blood. Receptor source: a woman aged 55-69 years with acute or convalescent COVID-19.

The chain combines TRBV28 with TRBJ2-1, with 12 nucleotides matching TRBD1. V gave up 1 base and J gave up 7 bases; unmatched junction bases: 8. Per germline, CDR1 MDHEN and CDR2 SYDVKM. There are 17 residues in the CDR3. CDR3 loop: CASSLSRDRGLGNEQFF. CDR3 in DNA: TGTGCCAGCAGTTTATCCCGGGACAGGGGGCTGGGGAATGAGCAGTTCTTC.

The genes are TRBV3-1 (or the pseudogene TRBV3-2) and TRBJ1-6, with TRBD1 identical over 8 bases. Trimming cost V 0 bases and J 7 bases; bases outside gene matches: 8. The V gene's germline CDR1 is LGHDT and CDR2 YNNKEL (reference sequence). This CDR3 comprises 17 residues. CDR3 DNA sequence: TGTGCCAGCAGCCAAGAACGGCAGGGGGCGGTAAATTCACCCCTCCACTTT. It yields the protein CASSQERQGAVNSPLHF.

The chain couples TRBV3-1 (or the pseudogene TRBV3-2) to TRBJ2-3, with 7 bases fitting TRBD1. The germline gives CDR1 LGHDT, CDR2 YNNKEL (reference sequence). V dropped 5 bases and J dropped 1; count of bases not matched to a gene: 6. CDR3 length: 15 amino acids. CDR3 nucleotide sequence: TGTGCCAGCAGCAGACAGGGTTTGGGCACAGATACGCAGTATTTT. Its protein is CASSRQGLGTDTQYF.

The J gene is TRBJ2-2, the V gene TRBV7-8; no firm D call. The germline V and J ends were trimmed by 5 bases and 4 bases, with 8 bases remaining between them. CDR1 is SGHVS, CDR2 FQNEAQ, per germline. CDR3 length: 13 residues. The CDR3 region is CASSAHPTGELFF. Written as DNA, the CDR3 is TGTGCCAGCAGCGCACATCCCACCGGGGAGCTGTTTTTT.

This chain uses TRBV4-2 with TRBJ2-5, with TRBD2 matching 9 bases. This CDR3 comprises 16 residues. After removal of 3 bases from V and 1 base from J, the junction contained 6 bases not matched to a gene. The V gene's germline CDR1 is LGHNA and CDR2 YNFKEQ. In DNA form, the CDR3 reads TGTGCCAGCAGCCAGGTCTGGCGGGAGGGCCAAGAGACCCAGTACTTC. Its protein product is CASSQVWREGQETQYF.

J is TRBJ2-5 and V is TRBV20-1, with D possibly matching TRBD2 (6 bases). Germline V gene sequence: CDR1 DFQATT, CDR2 SNEGSKA (reference sequence). The CDR3 runs to 11 residues. The CDR3 loop is CSGRREETQYF. The CDR3 nucleotides are TGCAGCGGGCGGAGGGAAGAGACCCAGTACTTC.

V is TRBV27 and J is TRBJ1-5, with 7 bases fitting TRBD1. Per germline, CDR1 MNHEY and CDR2 SMNVEV (reference sequence). The CDR3 is 16 amino acids. V dropped 3 bases and J dropped 0; count of bases not matched to a gene: 5. This CDR3 is CASSFWDSHSNQPQHF. In DNA form, the CDR3 reads TGTGCCAGCAGTTTCTGGGACAGCCATAGCAATCAGCCCCAGCATTTT.

The chain links TRBV7-2 to TRBJ1-5, with TRBD1 identical over 11 bases. Trimming cost V 1 base and J 1 base; bases outside gene matches: 6. Germline CDR1 and CDR2: SGHTA and FQGNSA. This CDR3 has 18 amino acids. For the CDR3, the DNA is TGTGCCAGCAGCTTAGTTGGACAGGGGGCTTCGAGCAATCAGCCCCAGCATTTT. This codes for CASSLVGQGASSNQPQHF. Full variable domain (missing parts from reference TRBV7-2 and TRBJ1-5): GAGVSQSPSNKVTEKGKDVELRCDPISGHTALYWYRQSLGQGLEFLIYFQGNSAPDKSGLPSDRFSAERTGGSVSTLTIQRTQQEDSAVYLCASSLVGQGASSNQPQHFGDGTRLSIL.

The chain recombines TRBV10-2 with TRBJ2-1; D call uncertain. The germline gives CDR1 WSHSY, CDR2 SAAADI. The CDR3 length is 17 residues. V was trimmed by 3 bases and J by 0 bases, leaving 15 bases between them. CDR3 region: CASSDALGAGSYNEQFF. The CDR3 bases are TGCGCCAGCAGTGACGCCTTGGGCGCCGGCTCCTACAATGAGCAGTTCTTC.

The V gene is TRBV5-1, the J gene TRBJ1-1, with unresolved D. The V end was cut by 0 bases, the J end by 0 bases, with 9 bases between. CDR1 is SGHRS and CDR2 is YFSETQ in the germline V gene. The CDR3 runs to 15 residues. In nucleotides, the CDR3 is TGCGCCAGCAGCTTGGTTTATTCCTTGAACACTGAAGCTTTCTTT. Its protein product is CASSLVYSLNTEAFF.

The rearrangement uses TRBV7-8 and TRBJ2-5; D possibly corresponds to TRBD1 (7 bases). Germline V gene data show CDR1 as SGHVS and CDR2 as FQNEAQ. The length of the CDR3 is 15 residues. The V end lost 5 bases, the J end lost 2 bases, and 15 bases lay between the germline ends. The CDR3 loop is CASSQRAGGQETQYF. The CDR3 nucleotides read TGTGCCAGCAGCCAACGTGCAGGGGGGCAAGAGACCCAGTACTTC.

The chain joins TRBV18 to TRBJ2-7; possibly TRBD2 for D (5 bases). The V gene's germline CDR1 is KGHSH and CDR2 LQKENI. The CDR3 covers 13 residues. V was pared by 4 bases and J by 6 bases, with 13 bases between. This CDR3 is CASSQGLRVEQYF. DNA for the CDR3: TGTGCCAGCTCACAGGGTTTGAGGGTCGAGCAGTACTTC.

The genes are TRBV9 and TRBJ2-5; no definite D call. Germline V gives CDR1 SGDLS, CDR2 YYNGEE. This CDR3 has 14 residues. The V end lost 0 bases, the J end lost 4 bases, and 10 bases lay between the germline ends. CDR3 coding DNA: TGTGCCAGCAGCGTAGGAGGATTATCAGAGACCCAGTACTTC. This gives the protein CASSVGGLSETQYF.

The chain couples TRBV2 to TRBJ1-4; possible D gene TRBD1, 5 bases. Trimming shortened V by 7 bases and J by 7 bases, and 19 bases separated the two germline ends. Looked up from germline, CDR1 is SNHLY and CDR2 is FYNNEI. The CDR3 is made up of 15 amino acids. The CDR3 DNA reads as TGTGCCAGCACCGGAACTGTTGGGAGGGGTGAAAAACTGTTTTTT. It encodes CASTGTVGRGEKLFF.

The rearrangement joins TRBV18 to TRBJ1-5; D is perhaps TRBD1 (5 bases). The CDR3 has 15 residues. The germline V and J ends were trimmed by 2 bases and 4 bases, with 12 bases remaining between them. CDR1 and CDR2 from the germline V gene are KGHSH and LQKENI. The chain's CDR3 is CASSPSGGVNQPQHF. Here the CDR3 DNA reads TGTGCCAGCTCACCATCGGGGGGAGTAAATCAGCCCCAGCATTTT.

The genes are TRBV29-1 and TRBJ2-5; 10 nucleotides line up with TRBD1. V lost 7 bases, J lost 4 bases, and 3 bases stayed unmatched. This CDR3 is built from 12 residues. From germline, CDR1 is SQVTM and CDR2 ANQGSEA. CDR3: CSARQGAETQYF. The CDR3 DNA reads as TGCAGCGCCCGACAGGGGGCAGAGACCCAGTACTTC.

This CDR3 is CASSEALDRGETQYF. The DNA of the CDR3 is TGTGCCAGCAGTGAAGCGCTGGACAGGGGGGAGACCCAGTACTTC. The chain carries TRBV2 and TRBJ2-5; the match to TRBD1 covers 10 bases. CDR1 SNHLY and CDR2 FYNNEI come from the germline V gene. This CDR3 spans 15 amino acids. The V gene end was trimmed by 0 bases and the J gene end by 5 bases; junction bases not matched to a gene: 3.

The rearrangement joins TRBV4-2 to TRBJ1-4; D is unclear. Trimming shortened V by 1 base and J by 4 bases, and 10 bases separated the two germline ends. This CDR3 region has 15 residues. The V gene's germline CDR1 is LGHNA and CDR2 YNFKEQ. In DNA form, the CDR3 reads TGTGCCAGCAGCCAAGGCGGAAGTTATAATGAAAAACTGTTTTTT. Its protein is CASSQGGSYNEKLFF.

V and J are TRBV2 and TRBJ1-5, with D perhaps TRBD1 (5 bases). The CDR3 has 14 residues. The germline gives CDR1 SNHLY, CDR2 FYNNEI. Trimming cost V 4 bases and J 3 bases, with 10 bases left between them. The CDR3 loop is CASSGRVDNQPQHF. The CDR3 coding sequence is TGTGCCAGCAGTGGCAGGGTTGACAATCAGCCCCAGCATTTT.

The chain has TRBV12-3 or TRBV12-4 and TRBJ2-3; possibly TRBD2 for D (6 bases). The CDR3 is made up of 13 amino acids. The V end lost 6 bases, the J end lost 5 bases, and 12 bases lay between the germline ends. The CDR3 sequence is CASRLGGKDTQYF. Written as DNA, the CDR3 is TGTGCCAGCAGGCTCGGCGGGAAAGATACGCAGTATTTT.

The CDR3 DNA is TGTGCCAGCAGCTTATTTTCAGGGGGAGAGACCCAGTACTTC. This translates into CASSLFSGGETQYF. The chain employs TRBV13 and TRBJ2-5; the match to TRBD1 covers 7 bases. In germline, CDR1 is PRHDT, CDR2 FYEKMQ (reference sequence). The J segment lost 4 bases and the V segment lost 2 bases, leaving 4 bases of the junction unmatched. CDR3 length: 14 residues. Full variable domain (remainder filled in from reference TRBV13 and TRBJ2-5): AAGVIQSPRHLIKEKRETATLKCYPIPRHDTVYWYQQGPGQDPQFLISFYEKMQSDKGSIPDRFSAQQFSDYHSELNMSSLELGDSALYFCASSLFSGGETQYFGPGTRLLVL.

V and J are TRBV7-2 and TRBJ1-5; no clear D. Germline values: CDR1 SGHTA, CDR2 FQGNSA. The CDR3 consists of 13 residues. With 6 bases removed from V and 5 bases from J, the gap between germline ends came to 11 bases. The CDR3 is CASRIYPDQPQHF. CDR3 sequence (DNA): TGTGCCAGCAGGATTTACCCGGATCAGCCCCAGCATTTT.

CDR3 region: CASSHPPTGDHGYTF. CDR3 DNA: TGCGCCAGCAGCCACCCCCCGACAGGGGATCATGGCTACACCTTC. This chain uses TRBV4-1 with TRBJ1-2, with 8 nucleotides matching TRBD1. The CDR3 runs 15 residues. Germline trimming cut 3 bases from V and 6 bases from J; bases unmatched to any gene: 9. CDR1 MGHRA and CDR2 YSYEKL come from the germline V gene.

The rearrangement joins TRBV4-1 to TRBJ2-7; D not resolved. CDR1 and CDR2 from the germline V gene are MGHRA and YSYEKL. The CDR3 has 12 residues. The V and J ends lost 0 bases and 7 bases respectively, with 7 bases between them. The CDR3 DNA follows: TGCGCCAGCAGCCAAGAAGCCAGGGAGCAGTACTTC. Protein: CASSQEAREQYF.

This chain links TRBV11-2 with TRBJ2-7; D is uncertain. Germline lookup yields CDR1 SGHAT and CDR2 FQNNGV. The CDR3 loop spans 11 amino acids. V lost 5 bases, J lost 5 bases, and 7 bases lay in between. In nucleotides, the CDR3 is TGTGCCAGCAGCCCTCTCGACGAGCAGTACTTC. This translates into CASSPLDEQYF.